Included here is one TCR beta chain sequence, with context. As every portion of the isolated RNA was reverse transcribed, the sequencing read expressed TCRB transcripts. Repertoires were generated with immunoSEQ multiplex PCR, while TCRdb's copy carries only in-frame clones and drops some. The sample consists of about 350,000 clones, around 20% of them appearing once. This entry comes from a study of beta chain features in type 1 diabetes. Trimming took 2 bases from V and 5 from J, leaving 12 bases between them. Germline assignment: CDR1 LNHDA and CDR2 SQIVND (reference sequence). The CDR3 has 14 amino acids.

Material: naive CD4+ T cells from blood. The chain has TRBV19 and TRBJ1-2; TRBD1 is a possible D gene (5 bases). This receptor was identified in a woman aged 18-29 years in good health. The DNA for the CDR3 is TGTGCCAGTAGTATACGACCCAGGGTGTATGGCTACACCTTC. Protein sequence: CASSIRPRVYGYTF. The complete variable domain, with remaining parts taken from reference TRBV19 and TRBJ1-2, reads DGGITQSPKYLFRKEGQNVTLSCEQNLNHDAMYWYRQDPGQGLRLIYYSQIVNDFQKGDIAEGYSVSREKKESFPLTVTSAQKNPTAFYLCASSIRPRVYGYTFGSGTRLTVV.